This TCR beta chain was recovered during a study of blood T cell repertoires in COVID-19 (TCRdb year 2020). Study-level background: The collaborator samples originated in the United States, Italy and Spain and spanned the acute and convalescent phases of COVID-19. Deeply sampled blood TCRbeta repertoires from subjects exposed to, actively infected with, or recovered from COVID-19 were included in the dataset. Where HLA class I and class II types were available, the types were taken from metadata supplied by the sample provider, not from assay-based typing. The repertoires were released in a freely available public database intended as a resource for research on the immune response to SARS-CoV-2. The prospective study material was composed of cDNA or gDNA derived from T cells, B-cell-depleted T cells, or PBMCs. The samples were drawn from two sources: the first 160 participants of the ongoing ImmuneRACE study, and 1,000 to 1,500 subjects contributed by 6 global collaborators. The sample metadata nearly always contained a de-identified subject ID, COVID-19 status, age in years and sex. General findings and caveats noted by the study authors: Clinical and demographic metadata were provided uncurated, with the amount varying by source and participant.

Each collaborating institution followed its own protocols to collect whole blood in K2EDTA tubes. For TCRbeta analysis, collaborators shipped samples as frozen whole blood, isolated PBMCs, or DNA extracted from either of those sample types. Of note for this clone: Its cognate antigen has yet to be identified. Base qualities are missing; no much larger clone stands one base away.

The V end loses 4 bases and the J end loses 1 base, and a stretch of 13 bases separates them. Based on the germline V gene, the CDR1 and CDR2 sequences are MNHEY and SVGAGI. Including cysteine and phenylalanine, the CDR3 has 16 amino acids. Only the CDR3 portion is preserved as DNA: 48 bases, with reading frame beginning at the first base. TCRbeta CDR3 regions were amplified from genomic DNA using the immunoSEQ Assay, a bias-controlled multiplex PCR. The original pipeline was this. Within the assay, amplification of reference gene primers was used to estimate how many nucleated cells each sample contained. Sequence reads were collapsed and filtered to measure the absolute abundance of every unique TCRbeta CDR3 rearrangement. For each sample, productive Simpson clonality was calculated by taking the square root of Simpson's diversity index across productive rearrangements. In TCRdb, the immuneACCESS table is reduced to in-frame sequences with V and J assigned. These tables do not hold every clone; where another copy was compared, an unresolved V gene accounts for under half, and the others remain unexplained. V and J calls and clone size are those listed in that table; D and trimming were worked out from the DNA. In this sample the table shows 80,000 to 100,000 clones, approximately 84% of which occur a single time. The ten largest clonotypes hold around 4.5% of the sample.

This receptor was taken from a man between 60 and 75 years old with acute or convalescent COVID-19. In this chain, TRBV6-5 is recombined with TRBJ2-2; TRBD1 might be the D gene, on 5 matching bases. Sequencing used peripheral blood. The CDR3 amino acid sequence is: CASSSGLAGNTGELFF. The nucleotides are TGTGCCAGCAGTTCAGGGCTCGCCGGGAACACCGGGGAGCTGTTTTTT.